Given below is one TCR beta chain in context. This specimen comes from a study of glioma-infiltrating T cells. The CDR3 spans 15 residues. Germline assignment: CDR1 LNHDA and CDR2 SQIVND (reference sequence). V gave up 7 bases and J gave up 2 bases, with 14 bases separating them. Amplification of TCR alpha and beta CDR3 regions from RNA used iRepertoire nested multiplex PCR. For one-step reverse transcription and amplification, about 85-400 ng of tissue mRNA or PBMC total RNA was used. Using its own MiXCR run on the multiplex PCR reads, TCRdb lists one record per CDR3 protein. The data contain about 410,000 distinct CDR3 sequences, roughly 41% of them singletons.

The source of this sequence is a human donor with low-grade glioma or glioblastoma, undergoing nonglioma brain surgery, or in good health (not recorded which). Material: glioma tissue, nonneoplastic brain tissue, or PBMCs (not recorded which). The chain recombines TRBV19 with TRBJ2-2, with D possibly matching TRBD2 (6 bases). The CDR3 DNA reads TGTGCCAGTAATTCAATAGCGGTCAACACCGGGGAGCTGTTTTTT. It yields the protein CASNSIAVNTGELFF.